The 10 T cell receptor beta chains below come from one sample, sequenced in a study of blood T cell repertoires in COVID-19. This table comes from immunoSEQ multiplex PCR, and its TCRdb copy is limited to in-frame clones, with some not included. This sample has about 350,000 clones, with about 93% found just once. Input material: peripheral blood. All receptors derive from a woman younger than 30 who had recovered from COVID-19.

On this clone: The sample holds other DNA sequences that translate to the same CDR3. The chain employs TRBV7-9 and TRBJ2-1; the match to TRBD2 covers 11 bases. The CDR3 consists of 15 residues. J lost 4 bases, V lost 5 bases, and 4 bases had no gene match. Germline CDR1 SEHNR, CDR2 FQNEAQ (reference sequence). The CDR3 DNA reads as TGTGCCAGCAGCCCCGGGACTAGCGGTTACAATGAGCAGTTCTTC. As protein: CASSPGTSGYNEQFF. The whole variable domain, remainder taken from reference TRBV7-9 and TRBJ2-1, is DTGVSQNPRHKITKRGQNVTFRCDPISEHNRLYWYRQTLGQGPEFLTYFQNEAQLEKSRLLSDRFSAERPKGSFSTLEIQRTEQGDSAMYLCASSPGTSGYNEQFFGPGTRLTVL.

Details on this clone: Relative to the germline gene, one junction end is altered; a read error may explain this. The rearrangement links TRBV19 to TRBJ1-1, with D possibly being TRBD1 (5 bases). This CDR3 spans 13 amino acids. The germline gives CDR1 LNHDA, CDR2 SQIVND (reference sequence). The CDR3 DNA is TGTGCCAGTAAAATAAGTTTCAGGGAAGGAGCTTGGTTT. Its protein product is CASKISFREGAWF.

The chain uses TRBV29-1 and TRBJ1-1; D is possibly TRBD1 (5 bases). CDR1 is SQVTM and CDR2 is ANQGSEA in the germline V gene. Between the trimmed V and J ends, which lost 5 bases and 2 bases, there was a span of 18 bases. The CDR3 contains 15 residues. CDR3: CSVLGRSRANTEAFF. CDR3 coding DNA: TGCAGCGTTTTGGGAAGGAGCAGGGCCAACACTGAAGCTTTCTTT.

V is TRBV23-1 and J is TRBJ2-7; D possibly corresponds to TRBD2 (6 bases). TRBV23-1 is an ORF, with its function uncertain. Between the trimmed V and J ends, which lost 4 bases and 0 bases, there was a span of 16 bases. The CDR3 consists of 16 residues. The chain's CDR3 is CASSRNRDGGSYEQYV. DNA of the CDR3: TGCGCCAGCAGTCGGAACCGGGACGGGGGCTCCTACGAGCAGTACGTC.

The chain couples TRBV6-5 to TRBJ2-3; D not resolved. The length of the CDR3 is 15 residues. Deletions cut 6 bases from V and 4 bases from J, with 17 bases between. Per the germline V gene, CDR1 is MNHEY and CDR2 is SVGAGI. CDR3 protein: CASSQPRTFPDTQYF. As DNA, the CDR3 is TGTGCCAGCAGCCAACCCCGCACTTTTCCAGATACGCAGTATTTT.

The chain combines TRBV24-1 with TRBJ1-4, with D uncertain. Germline lookup yields CDR1 KGHDR and CDR2 SFDVKD. The CDR3 covers 14 residues. Trimming removed 6 bases at V and 3 bases at J, with 10 bases between. As DNA, the CDR3 is TGTGCCACCAGTTCCGGGAGATCTAATGAAAAACTGTTTTTT. Protein: CATSSGRSNEKLFF.

This clone was seen only once. V usage is TRBV5-5 and J usage is TRBJ2-1; D perhaps matches TRBD2 (6 bases). Per germline, CDR1 SGHKS and CDR2 YYEKEE (reference sequence). The V end lost 0 bases, the J end lost 4 bases, and 14 bases lay between the germline ends. The CDR3 extends over 16 amino acids. CDR3 amino acids: CASSLAGPSEYNEQFF. The CDR3 nucleotides read TGTGCCAGCAGCTTGGCCGGCCCTAGCGAGTACAATGAGCAGTTCTTC.

The chain uses TRBV19 and TRBJ1-2; the D is unclear. V lost 6 bases and J 6 bases, leaving 11 bases between the germline ends. The germline gives CDR1 LNHDA, CDR2 SQIVND (reference sequence). The CDR3 runs 12 residues. CDR3 nucleotides: TGTGCCAGTAGCATTTCAGCGGATGGCTACACCTTC. This sequence encodes CASSISADGYTF.

The CDR3: CASSRRTETNYGYTF. For the CDR3, the DNA is TGTGCCAGCAGCCGACGGACAGAAACAAACTATGGCTACACCTTC. The chain has TRBV5-6 and TRBJ1-2, with a weak D call TRBD1 (6 bases). CDR1 is SGHDT and CDR2 is YYEEEE in the germline V gene. CDR3 length: 15 amino acids. Trimming stripped 4 bases from V and 2 bases from J, with 15 bases between.

This clone appeared a single time. This sequence joins TRBV7-2 and TRBJ1-2; TRBD1 matches at 8 bases. The junction had 4 bases not matched to a gene; V was cut back by 5 bases and J by 5 bases. The CDR3 consists of 13 residues. Germline CDR1 is SGHTA and CDR2 is FQGNSA. CDR3 coding DNA: TGTGCCAGCAGCCCCCGACAGGGGTATGGCTACACCTTC. The encoded protein is CASSPRQGYGYTF.